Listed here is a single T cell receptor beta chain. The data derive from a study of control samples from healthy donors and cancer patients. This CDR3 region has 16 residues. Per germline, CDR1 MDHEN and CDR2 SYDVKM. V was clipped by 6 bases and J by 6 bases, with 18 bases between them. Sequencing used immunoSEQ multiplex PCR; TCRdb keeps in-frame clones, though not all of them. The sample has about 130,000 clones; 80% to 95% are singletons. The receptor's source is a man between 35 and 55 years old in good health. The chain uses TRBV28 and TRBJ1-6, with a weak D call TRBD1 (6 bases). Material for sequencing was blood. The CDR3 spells CASRLRTAGGNSPLHF. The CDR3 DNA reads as TGTGCCAGCAGGCTCCGGACAGCGGGCGGTAATTCACCCCTCCACTTT.